The 26 T cell receptor beta chains in this list originate from one sample, sequenced in a study of blood T cell repertoires in COVID-19. The repertoire was sequenced with immunoSEQ multiplex PCR; TCRdb's copy has only in-frame clones and lacks some. The data hold 10,000 to 14,000 clones, with 88% observed a single time. What was sequenced was peripheral blood. Receptor source: a human donor in a cohort sampled during active COVID-19.

This sequence joins TRBV2 and TRBJ1-1; 8 bases map to TRBD1. V shed 4 bases and J 5 bases; nucleotides not matched to a gene: 6. This CDR3 is built from 14 residues. Looked up from germline, CDR1 is SNHLY and CDR2 is FYNNEI. The CDR3 is CASSGAGGLTEAFF. Written as DNA, the CDR3 is TGTGCCAGCAGTGGGGCAGGGGGCTTGACTGAAGCTTTCTTT.

V gene TRBV6-2 or TRBV6-3 combines with J gene TRBJ1-5; D might be TRBD1 (6 bases). The CDR3 contains 16 residues. The V end was cut by 5 bases, the J end by 2 bases, with 16 bases between. Germline lookup yields CDR1 MNHEY and CDR2 SVGEGT. The CDR3 coding sequence is TGTGCCAGCAGTAAAATGAGAGGGGGGGGCAATCAGCCCCAGCATTTT. It translates to CASSKMRGGGNQPQHF.

In its sample, this clone was seen once. The V call is TRBV2, the J call TRBJ2-5, with TRBD2 identical over 7 bases. CDR3 size: 16 residues. Germline CDR1 reads SNHLY; CDR2 reads FYNNEI. V lost 6 bases and J lost 4; bases outside the gene matches: 14. The CDR3 is CASSSILASSGETQYF. In DNA form, the CDR3 reads TGTGCCAGCAGCTCCATACTAGCGTCTAGTGGAGAGACCCAGTACTTC.

The gene calls are TRBV24-1 and TRBJ1-4, with TRBD1 identical over 10 bases. The CDR3 is 15 amino acids. Germline CDR1 reads KGHDR; CDR2 reads SFDVKD. The J segment lost 7 bases and the V segment lost 4 bases, leaving 5 bases of the junction unmatched. CDR3 protein: CATSEPTGGFEKLFF. CDR3 DNA: TGTGCCACCAGTGAGCCGACAGGGGGCTTTGAAAAACTGTTTTTT.

The chain couples TRBV4-1 to TRBJ2-5; D unresolved. V shed 1 base and J shed 1 base, with 7 bases lying between them. Germline-derived CDR1 and CDR2 are MGHRA and YSYEKL. This CDR3 has 14 residues. The CDR3 loop is CASSQVGSQETQYF. DNA of the CDR3: TGCGCCAGCAGCCAAGTTGGTAGCCAAGAGACCCAGTACTTC.

The V and J genes are TRBV19 and TRBJ2-3, with a tentative D call TRBD2 (6 bases). The CDR3 length is 14 residues. V lost 7 bases to trimming and J lost 6 bases, with 17 bases between them. Germline-derived CDR1 and CDR2 are LNHDA and SQIVND (reference sequence). The CDR3 nucleotides are TGTGCCAGTATGTACGGGGGACGTTGGGATACGCAGTATTTT. It codes for CASMYGGRWDTQYF.

V and J are TRBV7-6 and TRBJ2-5; 10 bases fit TRBD2. CDR1 is SGHVS, CDR2 FNYEAQ, per germline. V lost 5 bases and J lost 0; bases outside the gene matches: 9. CDR3 length: 17 amino acids. CDR3 bases: TGTGCCAGCAGCCCAGAACTAGCGGGGACGTACCAAGAGACCCAGTACTTC. Encoded protein: CASSPELAGTYQETQYF.

The chain has TRBV6-5 and TRBJ2-5, with TRBD2 identical over 12 bases. This CDR3 region has 15 residues. V gave up 10 bases and J gave up 4 bases; unmatched junction bases: 10. Germline values: CDR1 MNHEY, CDR2 SVGAGI. The CDR3 is CATTRTSGVGETQYF. The CDR3 region has the DNA TGTGCCACGACCCGGACTAGCGGGGTAGGAGAGACCCAGTACTTC.

The chain joins TRBV9 to TRBJ1-2; D is possibly TRBD1 (5 bases). Between the trimmed V and J ends, which lost 4 bases and 4 bases, there was a span of 14 bases. Germline values: CDR1 SGDLS, CDR2 YYNGEE. The CDR3 is 14 amino acids. The CDR3 here is CASSTRDSLYGYTF. The CDR3 DNA reads TGTGCCAGCAGCACGAGAGACAGCCTCTATGGCTACACCTTC.

The V gene is TRBV27, the J gene TRBJ1-2, with 9 positions matching TRBD1. CDR1 MNHEY and CDR2 SMNVEV come from the germline V gene (reference sequence). The CDR3 runs 15 residues. V was clipped by 6 bases and J by 4 bases; unmatched bases: 9. The CDR3 reads CASSSGQGLPYGYTF. The CDR3 nucleotides are TGTGCCAGCAGCTCGGGACAGGGCCTTCCCTATGGCTACACCTTC.

V and J are TRBV24-1 and TRBJ1-2; tentatively, D is TRBD1 (6 bases). The CDR3 is 15 residues long. With 1 base removed from V and 2 bases from J, the gap between germline ends came to 10 bases. CDR1 is KGHDR, CDR2 SFDVKD, per germline. CDR3 amino acids: CATSDFRGGNYGYTF. The CDR3 DNA sequence: TGTGCCACCAGTGATTTCAGGGGAGGGAACTATGGCTACACCTTC.

The J gene is TRBJ2-2, the V gene TRBV6-6, with D perhaps TRBD1 (6 bases). CDR3 length: 13 amino acids. Germline V gene lookup returns CDR1 MNHNY and CDR2 SVGAGI (reference sequence). V shed 5 bases and J shed 4 bases, with 8 bases lying between them. The CDR3 DNA is TGTGCCAGCAGTGCACAGGGCACCGGGGAGCTGTTTTTT. Its translation is CASSAQGTGELFF.

The chain joins TRBV2 to TRBJ1-3; TRBD1 matches 9 bases. The CDR3 runs to 15 residues. The ends lost 5 bases at V and 2 bases at J; junction bases unmatched: 4. Germline CDR1 reads SNHLY; CDR2 reads FYNNEI. The DNA of the CDR3 is TGTGCCAGCAGTCGGGACAGGGCCACTGGAAACACCATATATTTT. Amino acids: CASSRDRATGNTIYF.

The chain couples TRBV21-1 to TRBJ2-2; no check of the table's D call, TRBD1, against the DNA was made. TRBV21-1 corresponds to a pseudogene. The CDR3 contains 18 residues. CDR3 DNA: TGTGCCAGCCCCGAAACCGGGACAAGGATCGCGAACACCGGGGAGCTGTTTTTT. Its protein is CASPETGTRIANTGELFF.

The chain uses TRBV6-6 and TRBJ2-7; D might be TRBD2 (5 bases). CDR1 and CDR2 (germline): MNHNY, SVGAGI (reference sequence). V was pared by 0 bases and J by 3 bases, with 9 bases between. The CDR3 length is 14 residues. CDR3 amino acids: CASSYSGGSYEQYF. DNA of the CDR3: TGTGCCAGCAGTTACTCTGGAGGAAGCTACGAGCAGTACTTC.

This chain connects TRBV9 to TRBJ1-1; 7 nucleotides align to TRBD1. The V and J ends lost 2 bases and 4 bases, in that order; junction bases with no gene match: 5. Germline V gives CDR1 SGDLS, CDR2 YYNGEE. This CDR3 is built from 14 residues. CDR3 nucleotide sequence: TGTGCCAGCAGCGTTGACAGGGTGTCCACTGAAGCTTTCTTT. Amino acids: CASSVDRVSTEAFF.

The V and J genes are TRBV28 and TRBJ1-4; D gene ambiguous. V lost 3 bases and J 6 bases, leaving 14 bases between the germline ends. CDR1 and CDR2 from the germline V gene are MDHEN and SYDVKM. This CDR3 is 15 amino acids long. The CDR3, as DNA: TGTGCCAGCAGTTTGGGGTCGCGGGGAGATGAAAAACTGTTTTTT. Translation: CASSLGSRGDEKLFF.

The J gene is TRBJ1-1, the V gene TRBV19; a possible D gene is TRBD1 (6 bases). CDR3 length: 17 amino acids. Trimming pared 1 base from V and 6 bases from J, leaving 21 bases between. Germline CDR1 is LNHDA and CDR2 is SQIVND (reference sequence). As DNA, the CDR3 is TGTGCCAGTAGTATAGGGCGCAGGGGAAAGTTGAGCGCTGAAGCTTTCTTT. Its translation: CASSIGRRGKLSAEAFF.

This sequence joins TRBV6-2 or TRBV6-3 and TRBJ1-4, with D unresolved. The CDR3 length is 14 residues. Trimming pared 3 bases from V and 6 bases from J, leaving 11 bases between. Germline loops: CDR1 MNHEY, CDR2 SVGEGT. Written as DNA, the CDR3 is TGTGCCAGCAGTTATAGGCAGGAACATGAAAAACTGTTTTTT. Its translation is CASSYRQEHEKLFF.

The V call is TRBV28, the J call TRBJ1-1; D not resolved. Trimming pared 3 bases from V and 5 bases from J, leaving 7 bases between. The CDR3 sequence is 12 residues long. Germline assignment: CDR1 MDHEN and CDR2 SYDVKM. The CDR3 loop reads CASSFLRTEAFF. The CDR3 DNA is TGTGCCAGCAGTTTTTTGCGGACTGAAGCTTTCTTT.

This clone showed up just once. The gene calls are TRBV5-1 and TRBJ2-3; D ambiguous. This CDR3 has 12 residues. V lost 5 bases to trimming and J lost 6 bases, with 10 bases between them. The germline CDR1 and CDR2 sequences are SGHRS and YFSETQ. The CDR3 protein is CASSFSRDTQYF. CDR3 nucleotide sequence: TGCGCCAGCAGTTTTTCTAGGGATACGCAGTATTTT.

CDR3 loop: CASLRTPYSNQPQHF. CDR3 coding DNA: TGTGCCAGCCTAAGGACACCTTATAGCAATCAGCCCCAGCATTTT. The chain carries TRBV28 and TRBJ1-5, with D perhaps TRBD1 (5 bases). CDR1 MDHEN and CDR2 SYDVKM come from the germline V gene. This CDR3 comprises 15 residues. V lost 8 bases and J lost 0, with 14 bases in between.

The count of this clone is one. Here the CDR3 reads CASSQGYLVEVSYEQYF. Here the CDR3 DNA reads TGCGCCAGCAGCCAGGGGTACCTTGTGGAGGTTTCCTACGAGCAGTACTTC. V usage is TRBV4-1 and J usage is TRBJ2-7; weak D call: TRBD2 (5 bases). V was clipped by 3 bases and J by 1 base, with 19 bases between them. Germline V lookup: CDR1 MGHRA, CDR2 YSYEKL. This CDR3 is built from 17 residues.

This sequence joins TRBV7-8 and TRBJ2-3, with D perhaps TRBD2 (7 bases). In germline, CDR1 is SGHVS, CDR2 FQNEAQ. CDR3 length equals 15 residues. Trimming cost V 7 bases and J 6 bases, with 20 bases left between them. CDR3 sequence: CASTTRSGGRDTQYF. CDR3 in DNA: TGTGCCAGCACCACTAGGTCGGGGGGCCGGGATACGCAGTATTTT.

This chain uses TRBV5-1 with TRBJ2-4; 8 bases are shared with TRBD1. The germline gives CDR1 SGHRS, CDR2 YFSETQ. V shed 4 bases, J shed 6 bases, and the junction held 6 bases outside the gene matches. The CDR3 totals 14 residues. The CDR3 DNA follows: TGCGCCAGCAGCGGAAACAGGGGGGCAAACATTCAGTACTTC. It codes for CASSGNRGANIQYF. Supplemented by reference TRBV5-1 and TRBJ2-4, the full variable domain reads KAGVTQTPRYLIKTRGQQVTLSCSPISGHRSVSWYQQTPGQGLQFLFEYFSETQRNKGNFPGRFSGRQFSNSRSEMNVSTLELGDSALYLCASSGNRGANIQYFGAGTRLSVL.

The V and J genes are TRBV7-2 and TRBJ1-1; D gene uncertain. This CDR3 spans 14 amino acids. Germline V gene sequence: CDR1 SGHTA, CDR2 FQGNSA. Trimming removed 3 bases at V and 1 base at J, with 9 bases between. The CDR3 here is CASSLYSSNTEAFF. Here the CDR3 DNA reads TGTGCCAGCAGCTTGTACAGTTCGAACACTGAAGCTTTCTTT.